This is a list of T cell receptor beta chains from one sample in a study of control samples from healthy donors and cancer patients. This table comes from immunoSEQ multiplex PCR, and its TCRdb copy is limited to in-frame clones, with some not included. The sample has just under 75,000 clones, roughly 90% seen once. The specimen was blood. Every receptor here comes from a woman between 50 and 59 years old in good health. Each CDR3 is given with its conserved first and last residue. D genes are given only for firm matches. Size tells how often a clone was seen (once, few, many) or the class of an expanded clone, and some rows leave it out.

TGTGCCAGTAGTATGGGACAGGGACTGTACAATGAGCAGTTCTTC,CASSMGQGLYNEQFF,NA,TRBJ2-1,TRBV19,15,TRBD1
TGTGCCAGTAGTCGCCGGGACAGGGTGTCCAATACCTATGGCTACACCTTC,CASSRRDRVSNTYGYTF,NA,TRBJ1-2,TRBV19,17,TRBD1
TGTGCCAGCAGCTCCGGACAGGCGAGCAATCAGCCCCAGCATTTT,CASSSGQASNQPQHF,NA,TRBJ1-5,TRBV5-8,15,TRBD1
TGTGCCAGCAGCTTAGGGGACTACGAGCAGTACTTC,CASSLGDYEQYF,NA,TRBJ2-7,TRBV7-2,12,NA
TGTGCCAGCAGTTTCTCCCTCGGACTAGCGCGGGGGAAAAATGAGCAGTTCTTC,CASSFSLGLARGKNEQFF,NA,TRBJ2-1,TRBV28,18,TRBD2
TGTGCCAGCAGCCAAGAAAGCGAGAATTCACCCCTCCACTTT,CASSQESENSPLHF,few,TRBJ1-6,TRBV14,14,NA
TGTGCCAGCAGTGATGGGCGCAGGGGGGAGAATGGCTACACCTTC,CASSDGRRGENGYTF,NA,TRBJ1-2,TRBV6-4,15,TRBD1
TGTGCCAGCAGTCTGAATCCCCGGGACAGGGGGCGAGAGACCCAGTACTTC,CASSLNPRDRGRETQYF,NA,TRBJ2-5,TRBV28,17,TRBD1
TGTGCCAGTGTCCATAGCTCCTATAATTCACCCCTCCACTTT,CASVHSSYNSPLHF,NA,TRBJ1-6,TRBV28,14,NA
TGTGCCAGCAGCCGGACTAGCGGGAGGACAGATACGCAGTATTTT,CASSRTSGRTDTQYF,NA,TRBJ2-3,TRBV7-9,15,TRBD2
TGTGCCAGCAGCTTAGCGGCGGGAGGGCCCTATGAGCAGTTCTTC,CASSLAAGGPYEQFF,NA,TRBJ2-1,TRBV7-9,15,TRBD2
TGTGCCAGCAGCGGGGGGACAGGGGCCCAAAGGAAGACCCAGTACTTC,CASSGGTGAQRKTQYF,NA,TRBJ2-5,TRBV7-3,16,TRBD1
TGTGCCAGCTCACCGGGACTGAGCTCCTACGAGCAGTACTTC,CASSPGLSSYEQYF,NA,TRBJ2-7,TRBV18,14,NA
TGTGCCTGGAGAACTGGTTACGAGCAGTACTTC,CAWRTGYEQYF,NA,TRBJ2-7,TRBV30,11,NA
TGTGCCAGCAGGAGCGGGAGAGGGAACACCGGGGAGCTGTTTTTT,CASRSGRGNTGELFF,NA,TRBJ2-2,TRBV4-2,15,TRBD2
TGCAGCGTTCAACAGGGGGCCAGGAGTGGCTACACCTTC,CSVQQGARSGYTF,NA,TRBJ1-2,TRBV29-1,13,TRBD1
TGTGCCATCTCCGGGACACCGAACACTGAAGCTTTCTTT,CAISGTPNTEAFF,NA,TRBJ1-1,TRBV12-3/TRBV12-4,13,NA
TGCGCCAGCAGCCCCGAGACGGGGGGTAGTGAAGCTTTCTTT,CASSPETGGSEAFF,NA,TRBJ1-1,TRBV5-1,14,NA
TGCGCCAGCAGCTTGGCACAGGGGAGGGAAAAACTGTTTTTT,CASSLAQGREKLFF,NA,TRBJ1-4,TRBV5-1,14,TRBD1
TGTGCCAGCAGTCGACTAGCGGGAGGGCAAACCTACGAGCAGTACTTC,CASSRLAGGQTYEQYF,NA,TRBJ2-7,TRBV28,16,TRBD2
TGTGCCAGCAGCTTACGACGTAACACTGAAGCTTTCTTT,CASSLRRNTEAFF,NA,TRBJ1-1,TRBV3-1/TRBV3-2,13,NA
TGTGCCAGCAGCCGGTACACAGGGGGTAGTGAAAAACTGTTTTTT,CASSRYTGGSEKLFF,NA,TRBJ1-4,TRBV4-2,15,TRBD1
TGTGCCAGCTCACCACCTGGACAGAGGGATGGAAACACCATATATTTT,CASSPPGQRDGNTIYF,NA,TRBJ1-3,TRBV18,16,NA
TGTGCCAGCAGCCGAATGGGGACAGGGAGGGGGAGGACTGAAGCTTTCTTT,CASSRMGTGRGRTEAFF,NA,TRBJ1-1,TRBV28,17,TRBD1
TGTGCCAGCAGTGATATATGGGGCTACGAGCAGTACTTC,CASSDIWGYEQYF,NA,TRBJ2-7,TRBV6-1,13,NA
TGTGCCAGCCAAGGGCGGGGGCACAATGAGCAGTTCTTC,CASQGRGHNEQFF,NA,TRBJ2-1,TRBV6-5,13,NA
TGTGCCAGCAGCTTAAGCGGGGCAAACAATGAGCAGTTCTTC,CASSLSGANNEQFF,NA,TRBJ2-1,TRBV7-2,14,TRBD2
TGTGCCAGCAGTTTAGGTTCGGAGCAGCCCCAGCATTTT,CASSLGSEQPQHF,NA,TRBJ1-5,TRBV12-3/TRBV12-4,13,NA
TGTGCCAGCAGCTTAAAGTTCGCGTGGGGGACAGGGGTCTACGAGCAGTACTTC,CASSLKFAWGTGVYEQYF,once,TRBJ2-7,TRBV7-8,18,TRBD1
TGTGCCAGCAGCTCCCAGGGACAGCCGAATTCACCCCTCCACTTT,CASSSQGQPNSPLHF,NA,TRBJ1-6,TRBV11-2,15,TRBD1
TGCGCCAGCTCGAGGCGGGGGGGGGAGCTGTTTTTT,CASSRRGGELFF,NA,TRBJ2-2,TRBV10-1,12,TRBD2
TGTGCCAGCAGTGAGGGCCAGGGGGCTCAGCCCCAGCATTTT,CASSEGQGAQPQHF,NA,TRBJ1-5,TRBV6-1,14,TRBD1
TGTGCCAGCAGTTTTTCTTTTAGCTCCTACAATGAGCAGTTCTTC,CASSFSFSSYNEQFF,once,TRBJ2-1,TRBV27,15,NA
TGTGCCAGCCTGATCCAAGAGACCCAGTACTTC,CASLIQETQYF,NA,TRBJ2-5,TRBV2,11,NA
TGTGCCAGCAGTTACTCGACGGGGTTCGTTGGCTACACCTTC,CASSYSTGFVGYTF,NA,TRBJ1-2,TRBV6-5,14,NA